This T cell receptor (beta chain) came from a study of shared clonotypes between healthy human individuals. The wider study: The donors, two women and three men, were aged 18 to 49. Findings and caveats of the study: Rarefaction curves obtained for sorted subsets showed sequencing incomplete despite large depth.

From germline, CDR1 is LGHNA and CDR2 YSLEER. The CDR3 extends over 15 amino acids. Losses at the gene ends were 4 bases for V and 4 bases for J; bases not matched to a gene: 2. As defined, naive CD8 cells were CD45RO-negative and positively selected for CCR7, with terminally differentiated effector memory CD45RA+ cells excluded. In its sample, this clone was seen once. Antigen: not known. The identical CDR3 is also encoded by other nucleotide sequences in the sample. Method: immunoSEQ multiplex PCR; TCRdb's copy keeps in-frame clones and lacks some. The sample includes about 2.1 million clones, 93% seen only once; the top ten take about 1.7%.

The chain has TRBV4-3 and TRBJ2-2; 11 positions agree with TRBD2. The clonotype comes from a man in his late teens or twenties in good health. Some clones in this sample may be carry-over from other donors' samples. What was sequenced was naive CD8+ T cells from PBMCs. For the CDR3, the DNA is TGCGCCAGCAGCCCCGGGACTAGCGGCACCGGGGAGCTGTTTTTT. Residues: CASSPGTSGTGELFF.